The next 26 T cell receptor beta chains were all read from a single sample in a study of Graves' ophthalmopathy and Graves' hyperthyroidism. Amplification from RNA transcripts yielded the TCR beta CDR3 regions. Second-round multiplex PCR came after a first-round RT-PCR that employed HTBI primers. MiXCR, run by TCRdb on the multiplex PCR reads, gives a single entry per CDR3 protein. The table shows 650,000 to 900,000 distinct CDR3 sequences, with roughly two fifths occurring only once. Sequenced input: peripheral blood. These TCRs come from an adult man with Graves' ophthalmopathy.

The rearrangement links TRBV5-6 to TRBJ1-4, with unresolved D. Trimming removed 4 bases at V and 4 bases at J, with 11 bases between. Germline V CDR1 and CDR2: SGHDT, YYEEEE. The CDR3 sequence is 14 residues long. The CDR3 region is CASSHTPGNEKLFF. The CDR3 DNA sequence: TGTGCCAGCAGCCACACCCCCGGTAATGAAAAACTGTTTTTT.

The chain carries TRBV6-5 and TRBJ1-2; unclear D gene. V lost 6 bases to trimming and J lost 4 bases, with 12 bases between them. Germline CDR1 is MNHEY and CDR2 is SVGAGI. The CDR3 is made up of 13 amino acids. In DNA, the CDR3 is TGTGCCAGCAGCCCAGCCCCCCCCTATGGCTACACCTTC. Protein: CASSPAPPYGYTF.

The table lists this clonotype with many counts. The V call is TRBV12-3 or TRBV12-4, the J call TRBJ1-6; tentatively, D is TRBD1 (5 bases). Trimming pared 7 bases from V and 6 bases from J, leaving 10 bases between. CDR3 size: 13 residues. The CDR3 nucleotides read TGTGCCAGCACCGGCAGGGCTAATTCACCCCTCCACTTT. Its translation is CASTGRANSPLHF.

Many counts were recorded for this clonotype. The junction differs from germline at one of its ends, possibly a read error. V gene TRBV24-1 combines with J gene TRBJ1-5; 10 nucleotides agree with TRBD1. The CDR3 consists of 14 residues. Germline V CDR1 and CDR2: KGHDR, SFDVKD. This chain's CDR3 is CASSTDRGRQPQHF. The CDR3 nucleotides are TGTGCCAGCAGTACGGACAGGGGGAGGCAGCCCCAGCATTTT.

This clonotype showed up many times. This chain uses TRBV11-2 with TRBJ1-6, with D perhaps matching TRBD1 (5 bases). V was cut by 0 bases and J by 9 bases, with 6 bases left in between. The CDR3 is made up of 13 amino acids. The V gene's germline CDR1 is SGHAT and CDR2 FQNNGV. CDR3 coding DNA: TGTGCCAGCAGCTTAGACGACAGTTCACCCCTCCACTTT. Its translation: CASSLDDSSPLHF.

V is TRBV7-9 and J is TRBJ1-3; 7 bases are a match to TRBD1. CDR3 length: 13 amino acids. V gave up 6 bases and J gave up 3 bases; unmatched junction bases: 2. Germline CDR1 reads SEHNR; CDR2 reads FQNEAQ (reference sequence). CDR3 DNA: TGTGCCAGCAGTGACAGGGATGGAAACACCATATATTTT. Amino acids: CASSDRDGNTIYF.

This clonotype was recorded a few times. V is TRBV20-1 and J is TRBJ2-7; 7 positions match TRBD1. The V gene's germline CDR1 is DFQATT and CDR2 SNEGSKA (reference sequence). There are 15 residues in the CDR3. V lost 6 bases to trimming and J lost 2 bases; unmatched junction nucleotides: 13. CDR3 nucleotide sequence: TGCAGTGCGCGACAACCGACAGGGCGCCCCTACGAGCAGTACTTC. Translated, it gives CSARQPTGRPYEQYF.

The chain is built from TRBV7-8 and TRBJ1-4; D is perhaps TRBD1 (5 bases). Germline V gives CDR1 SGHVS, CDR2 FQNEAQ. The V and J ends lost 5 bases and 4 bases respectively, with 14 bases between them. CDR3 length: 15 amino acids. CDR3 in DNA: TGTGCCAGCAGCCCTAGGGGAGGAAATAATGAAAAACTGTTTTTT. Encoded protein: CASSPRGGNNEKLFF.

This clonotype occurred many times. The chain is built from TRBV29-1 and TRBJ1-2, with a possible D match to TRBD1 (5 bases). Germline CDR1 reads SQVTM; CDR2 reads ANQGSEA. V was shortened by 4 bases and J by 7 bases, with 13 bases between the two germline ends. There are 12 residues in the CDR3. The CDR3 region is CSVVGRAGGYTF. The CDR3 nucleotides are TGCAGCGTTGTTGGCAGGGCAGGTGGCTACACCTTC.

This clonotype was found many times. This chain uses TRBV10-3 with TRBJ2-7; 8 bases fit TRBD1. The germline V gene encodes CDR1 ENHRY and CDR2 SYGVKD. Trimming removed 6 bases from V and 5 bases from J; junction bases left unmatched: 9. There are 14 residues in the CDR3. CDR3 region: CAISDRTGSHEQYF. CDR3 nucleotide sequence: TGTGCCATCAGCGATCGGACAGGGAGCCACGAGCAGTACTTC.

This clonotype was detected ten times or more. The chain links TRBV9 to TRBJ1-3; no definite D call. This CDR3 is built from 15 residues. The V and J ends lost 0 bases and 1 base respectively, with 8 bases between them. Germline loops: CDR1 SGDLS, CDR2 YYNGEE. This CDR3 is CASSVAADSGNTIYF. In DNA, the CDR3 is TGTGCCAGCAGCGTAGCGGCAGATTCTGGAAACACCATATATTTT.

Only a few counts were recorded for this clonotype. This chain connects TRBV7-9 to TRBJ2-5; D perhaps matches TRBD2 (5 bases). CDR3 length equals 14 residues. Germline V gene data show CDR1 as SEHNR and CDR2 as FQNEAQ (reference sequence). V dropped 6 bases and J dropped 1 base, with 12 bases sitting between them. The CDR3: CASRLDASQETQYF. As DNA, the CDR3 is TGTGCCAGCAGACTAGATGCCAGCCAAGAGACCCAGTACTTC. Full variable domain (missing parts from reference TRBV7-9 and TRBJ2-5): DTGVSQNPRHKITKRGQNVTFRCDPISEHNRLYWYRQTLGQGPEFLTYFQNEAQLEKSRLLSDRFSAERPKGSFSTLEIQRTEQGDSAMYLCASRLDASQETQYFGPGTRLLVL.

As regards this clonotype: This clone may be a read error of a much larger clone one base away. The gene calls are TRBV10-2 and TRBJ2-5, with 8 bases aligning to TRBD2. Germline V gene lookup returns CDR1 WSHSY and CDR2 SAAADI. The V and J ends lost 8 bases and 9 bases, in that order; junction bases with no gene match: 14. There are 14 residues in the CDR3. The CDR3 spells CASHQPGGGESQYF. CDR3 coding DNA: TGCGCCAGCCACCAGCCCGGGGGGGGCGAGTCCCAGTACTTC.

This clonotype has at least ten counts. This chain uses TRBV19 with TRBJ1-6; perhaps TRBD1 as D (5 bases). With 7 bases removed from V and 9 bases from J, the gap between germline ends came to 13 bases. CDR1 is LNHDA and CDR2 is SQIVND in the germline V gene (reference sequence). The CDR3 runs 13 residues. CDR3 in amino acids: CASKHRKSSPLHF. CDR3 DNA sequence: TGTGCCAGTAAACACAGGAAATCTTCACCCCTCCACTTT. Full variable domain (rest looked up from reference TRBV19 and TRBJ1-6): DGGITQSPKYLFRKEGQNVTLSCEQNLNHDAMYWYRQDPGQGLRLIYYSQIVNDFQKGDIAEGYSVSREKKESFPLTVTSAQKNPTAFYLCASKHRKSSPLHFGNGTRLTVT.

As DNA, the CDR3 is TGTGCCAGCAGCCACTCGCTGGGACAGGGGAACAAAAACACTGAAGCTTTCTTT. Translation: CASSHSLGQGNKNTEAFF. The chain joins TRBV25-1 to TRBJ1-1, with 10 bases identical to TRBD1. Germline V CDR1 and CDR2: MGHDK, SYGVNS. This CDR3 is built from 18 residues. The J segment lost 2 bases and the V segment lost 6 bases, leaving 15 bases of the junction unmatched.

This clonotype was observed at least ten times. This chain uses TRBV29-1 with TRBJ2-7; 7 bases map to TRBD2. CDR3 size: 14 residues. V lost 1 base, J lost 0 bases, and 3 bases stayed unmatched. The V gene's germline CDR1 is SQVTM and CDR2 ANQGSEA. CDR3 amino acids: CSVEASGNSYEQYF. In DNA form, the CDR3 reads TGCAGCGTTGAAGCTAGCGGCAACTCCTACGAGCAGTACTTC.

The V gene is TRBV7-9, the J gene TRBJ2-7, with 9 bases fitting TRBD2. Trimming at V came to 5 bases and at J to 1 base, leaving 6 bases not matched to a gene. Germline V gene sequence: CDR1 SEHNR, CDR2 FQNEAQ (reference sequence). The CDR3 runs 15 residues. Written as DNA, the CDR3 is TGTGCCAGCAGCCTGACTAGCGGTCTATCCTACGAGCAGTACTTC. Translated: CASSLTSGLSYEQYF. Together with reference TRBV7-9 and TRBJ2-7, the CDR3 gives the full variable domain: DTGVSQNPRHKITKRGQNVTFRCDPISEHNRLYWYRQTLGQGPEFLTYFQNEAQLEKSRLLSDRFSAERPKGSFSTLEIQRTEQGDSAMYLCASSLTSGLSYEQYFGPGTRLTVT.

This clonotype was detected only a few times. V and J are TRBV6-5 and TRBJ2-7; D gene ambiguous. CDR3 length: 13 residues. In germline, CDR1 is MNHEY, CDR2 SVGAGI. V lost 7 bases and J lost 0, with 10 bases in between. For the CDR3, the DNA is TGTGCCAGCACCCAGGACGGCTCCTACGAGCAGTACTTC. The encoded protein is CASTQDGSYEQYF.

The rearrangement links TRBV7-9 to TRBJ2-3, with 7 nucleotides matching TRBD2. The CDR3 totals 15 residues. Germline loops: CDR1 SEHNR, CDR2 FQNEAQ (reference sequence). The trim removed 5 bases at V and 3 bases at J, leaving 8 bases unmatched. CDR3 nucleotide sequence: TGTGCCAGCAGCCCAACGGGGGGAGTGACAGATACGCAGTATTTT. Encoded protein: CASSPTGGVTDTQYF.

This clonotype was observed a single time. This rearrangement joins TRBV20-1 to TRBJ2-7; D might be TRBD2 (6 bases). The CDR3 loop spans 12 amino acids. The V end was cut by 3 bases, the J end by 5 bases, with 11 bases between. Germline-derived CDR1 and CDR2 are DFQATT and SNEGSKA (reference sequence). CDR3 amino acids: CSASGRYDEQYF. Here the CDR3 DNA reads TGCAGTGCTAGCGGGAGATACGACGAGCAGTACTTC.

In its sample, this clonotype was seen once. The CDR3 DNA reads TGTGCCAGCAGCTCCCAGTCCACAGGGGGCTACGTCCTGACTTTC. Translation gives CASSSQSTGGYVLTF. The rearrangement uses TRBV7-2 and TRBJ2-6, with 9 positions matching TRBD1. The CDR3 loop spans 15 amino acids. The V gene's germline CDR1 is SGHTA and CDR2 FQGNSA. V was pared by 4 bases and J by 11 bases, with 9 bases of the junction left unmatched.

A word on this clonotype: Possible read error: a much larger clone is one base away. The chain is built from TRBV15 and TRBJ1-3; D call uncertain. The CDR3 is 14 residues long. Trimming removed 1 base from V and 2 bases from J, with 6 bases in between. The V gene's germline CDR1 is LNHNV and CDR2 YYDKDF (reference sequence). The CDR3 loop is CATSRGRAGNTIYF. The CDR3 DNA reads TGTGCCACCAGCAGAGGTAGGGCTGGAAACACCATATATTTT. Full variable domain (outside the CDR3, taken from reference TRBV15 and TRBJ1-3): DAMVIQNPRYQVTQFGKPVTLSCSQTLNHNVMYWYQQKSSQAPKLLFHYYDKDFNNEADTPDNFQSRRPNTSFCFLDIRSPGLGDTAMYLCATSRGRAGNTIYFGEGSWLTVV.

This clonotype was seen repeatedly, ten times or more. The chain links TRBV9 to TRBJ2-7, with a weak D call TRBD1 (5 bases). CDR3 size: 15 residues. Between the trimmed V and J ends, which lost 4 bases and 0 bases, there was a span of 14 bases. Looked up from germline, CDR1 is SGDLS and CDR2 is YYNGEE. CDR3 coding DNA: TGTGCCAGCAGCTCCAACAGCGACAGCTCCTACGAGCAGTACTTC. Translation gives CASSSNSDSSYEQYF. The full variable domain, rest sourced from reference TRBV9 and TRBJ2-7, is DSGVTQTPKHLITATGQRVTLRCSPRSGDLSVYWYQQSLDQGLQFLIQYYNGEERAKGNILERFSAQQFPDLHSELNLSSLELGDSALYFCASSSNSDSSYEQYFGPGTRLTVT.

There are many counts of this clonotype. J is TRBJ2-2 and V is TRBV2; 7 nucleotides align to TRBD1. The CDR3 totals 15 residues. Germline V gives CDR1 SNHLY, CDR2 FYNNEI. J gave up 4 bases and V 3 bases, and 5 bases lay outside the gene matches. The CDR3 region is CASSERQGRTGELFF. For the CDR3, the DNA is TGTGCCAGCAGTGAGAGACAGGGCCGCACCGGGGAGCTGTTTTTT.

Notes on this clonotype: This sequence may be a read error, since a much larger clone differs from it by one base. The V gene is TRBV20-1, the J gene TRBJ1-1, with D tentatively TRBD1 (5 bases). Germline loops: CDR1 DFQATT, CDR2 SNEGSKA (reference sequence). V shed 3 bases and J shed 3 bases, with 14 bases lying between them. The CDR3 has 14 residues. The CDR3 bases are TGCAGTGCTAGTCCTATGGGGGGGGACACTGAAGCTTTCTTT. It specifies CSASPMGGDTEAFF.

This clonotype has at least ten counts. The gene calls are TRBV29-1 and TRBJ2-5; TRBD2 aligns across 7 bases. This CDR3 contains 12 residues. Germline values: CDR1 SQVTM, CDR2 ANQGSEA. J lost 5 bases, V lost 4 bases, and 4 bases had no gene match. The CDR3 reads CSVVGEGETQYF. The CDR3 nucleotides read TGCAGCGTTGTGGGGGAGGGGGAGACCCAGTACTTC.